This T cell receptor beta chain emerged from a study of blood T cell repertoires in COVID-19. Study details: Acute-phase and convalescent COVID-19 samples originated in the United States, Italy and Spain. T cells, B-cell-depleted T cells, or PBMCs supplied cDNA or gDNA.

Ages ranged from about 18 to 89 years, with residence in fewer than 25 US areas. Participants had their cohort set by participant-reported clinical history. Sequencing was performed with immunoSEQ multiplex PCR; in TCRdb, only in-frame clones are kept and a portion is missing. In the table there are about 400,000 clones, about nine tenths of which are singletons. The sequencing input was PBMCs or T cells enriched from blood (not recorded which). The TCR originated in a woman in her twenties or thirties who had recovered from COVID-19.

The CDR3 coding sequence is TGTGCCAGCAGCGTAGAGGTAACTAGCGGGGGGATCTACAATGAGCAGTTCTTC. It is translated as CASSVEVTSGGIYNEQFF. The gene calls are TRBV9 and TRBJ2-1, with 12 bases lining up with TRBD2. The CDR3 runs 18 residues. The V segment lost 0 bases and the J segment 3 bases; nucleotides outside the gene matches: 7. Germline assignment: CDR1 SGDLS and CDR2 YYNGEE. Variable domain in full (rest from reference TRBV9 and TRBJ2-1): DSGVTQTPKHLITATGQRVTLRCSPRSGDLSVYWYQQSLDQGLQFLIQYYNGEERAKGNILERFSAQQFPDLHSELNLSSLELGDSALYFCASSVEVTSGGIYNEQFFGPGTRLTVL.